Listed here are 21 T cell receptor beta chains from one sample, sequenced in a study of response to subunit inactivated influenza vaccine. TCRdb re-analysed the RT-PCR reads in MiXCR, keeping a single row per CDR3 protein. This sample has 710,000 or so distinct CDR3 sequences, with around 16% found just once. The sample here was PBMCs from blood, taken 12 days after vaccination. Receptor source: a man in his forties or fifties who received an inactivated influenza vaccine.

The V and J genes are TRBV12-3 or TRBV12-4 and TRBJ1-3, with no clear D. The CDR3 covers 16 residues. The germline V and J ends were trimmed by 8 bases and 7 bases, with 24 bases remaining between them. This CDR3 reads CASSKGSSFFWNTIYF. The CDR3 DNA sequence: TGTGCCAGCTCCAAGGGCAGCTCCTTCTTCTGGAACACCATATATTTT.

Ten or more counts support this clonotype. This chain uses TRBV18 with TRBJ1-1, with D possibly matching TRBD1 (6 bases). The CDR3 runs 15 residues. V was trimmed by 4 bases and J by 0 bases, leaving 12 bases between them. Germline V CDR1 and CDR2: KGHSH, LQKENI. The CDR3: CASSLEGVLNTEAFF. CDR3 bases: TGTGCCAGCTCACTCGAGGGGGTACTGAACACTGAAGCTTTCTTT.

This chain joins TRBV24-1 and TRBJ1-5; 7 positions agree with TRBD1. Germline CDR1 reads KGHDR; CDR2 reads SFDVKD. V lost 7 bases, J lost 6 bases, and 8 bases stayed unmatched. This CDR3 is 14 amino acids long. The CDR3 reads CATSQTGVAQPQHF. DNA for the CDR3: TGTGCCACCAGCCAAACAGGGGTGGCTCAGCCCCAGCATTTT.

This clonotype was counted at least ten times. The germline gene is not matched at one end of the junction; a read error may be the cause. The rearrangement uses TRBV7-2 and TRBJ2-2; 12 bases line up with TRBD2. CDR1 SGHTA and CDR2 FQGNSA come from the germline V gene. The CDR3 runs to 16 residues. DNA of the CDR3: TGTGCCAGCACCTTACTAGCGGGAGGCGGCACCGGGGAGCTGTTTTTT. It codes for CASTLLAGGGTGELFF. Full variable domain (outside the CDR3, taken from reference TRBV7-2 and TRBJ2-2): GAGVSQSPSNKVTEKGKDVELRCDPISGHTALYWYRQSLGQGLEFLIYFQGNSAPDKSGLPSDRFSAERTGGSVSTLTIQRTQQEDSAVYLCASTLLAGGGTGELFFGEGSRLTVL.

This clonotype was seen many times. The chain is built from TRBV10-3 and TRBJ2-1, with D hard to call. Germline lookup yields CDR1 ENHRY and CDR2 SYGVKD. Deletions cut 0 bases from V and 9 bases from J, with 6 bases between. The CDR3 has 12 residues. CDR3 DNA: TGTGCCATCAGTGAGTCGGCAGTTGAGCAGTTCTTC. It translates to CAISESAVEQFF.

About this clonotype: The junction does not match germline at one end; this may be a read error. The chain combines TRBV20-1 with TRBJ2-7, with 8 bases matching TRBD2. Germline V lookup: CDR1 DFQATT, CDR2 SNEGSKA (reference sequence). The CDR3 contains 17 residues. In DNA, the CDR3 is TGCAGTGCTAGTGCCTTGGCTAGCGGGTCCCTTACCTACGAGCAGTACTTT. Translation: CSASALASGSLTYEQYF.

This clonotype was picked up a small number of times. The rearrangement uses TRBV12-2 and TRBJ2-7. TRBV12-2 is a pseudogene locus. There are 20 residues in the CDR3. Here the CDR3 reads CASRLACSRHSNASPYEQYF. The CDR3 DNA is TGTGCAAGTCGCTTAGCGTGTAGTAGACACTCCAACGCAAGCCCCTACGAGCAGTACTTC.

This clonotype was seen many times. The V call is TRBV6-6, the J call TRBJ2-2; D not certain. V shed 5 bases and J shed 9 bases, with 7 bases lying between them. There are 11 residues in the CDR3. CDR1 and CDR2 from the germline V gene are MNHNY and SVGAGI (reference sequence). This chain's CDR3 is CASSHERELFF. CDR3 coding DNA: TGTGCCAGCAGTCACGAGAGGGAGCTGTTTTTT.

This chain connects TRBV20-1 to TRBJ2-1; D is perhaps TRBD2 (6 bases). There are 11 residues in the CDR3. Per the germline V gene, CDR1 is DFQATT and CDR2 is SNEGSKA (reference sequence). The CDR3 DNA reads as TGCAGGACTAGAGGGCCAAATGAGCAGTTCTTC. This gives the protein CRTRGPNEQFF.

V gene TRBV18 combines with J gene TRBJ1-3; D not resolved. CDR1 KGHSH and CDR2 LQKENI come from the germline V gene. Deletions cut 6 bases from V and 4 bases from J, with 13 bases between. The CDR3 covers 14 residues. CDR3 nucleotide sequence: TGTGCCAGCTCTGCCGGATCCCGAGGAAACACCATATATTTT. This encodes CASSAGSRGNTIYF.

For the CDR3, the DNA is TGTGCCAGCAGCCCCCAGGCTAACTATGGCTACACCTTC. Its translation is CASSPQANYGYTF. This chain links TRBV7-9 with TRBJ1-2; D is unclear. Germline-derived CDR1 and CDR2 are SEHNR and FQNEAQ (reference sequence). Trimming took 5 bases from V and 0 from J, leaving 7 bases between them. The CDR3 is made up of 13 amino acids.

This clonotype has a count of ten or more. The rearrangement uses TRBV15 and TRBJ2-3; D call uncertain. From germline, CDR1 is LNHNV and CDR2 YYDKDF (reference sequence). The CDR3 length is 13 residues. The germline V and J ends were trimmed by 5 bases and 5 bases, with 11 bases remaining between them. The CDR3: CATSLARVDTQYF. The CDR3 nucleotides read TGTGCCACCAGCCTCGCTCGGGTAGATACGCAGTATTTT.

This chain uses TRBV5-1 with TRBJ2-3, with a tentative D call TRBD2 (5 bases). Germline-derived CDR1 and CDR2 are SGHRS and YFSETQ. This CDR3 has 17 residues. Trimming stripped 0 bases from V and 1 base from J, with 15 bases between. The CDR3 DNA is TGCGCCAGCAGCTTGGCCACCGGGGTTGCTGGCACAGATACGCAGTATTTT. Its protein product is CASSLATGVAGTDTQYF.

The rearrangement joins TRBV20-1 to TRBJ2-7, with TRBD2 matching 14 bases. Germline assignment: CDR1 DFQATT and CDR2 SNEGSKA (reference sequence). The CDR3 covers 15 residues. V gave up 6 bases and J gave up 4 bases; unmatched junction bases: 8. Written as DNA, the CDR3 is TGCAGTGCGACGACTAGCGGGAGGGCCTTATACGAGCAGTACTTC. It yields the protein CSATTSGRALYEQYF.

This clonotype was detected ten times or more. The V call is TRBV20-1, the J call TRBJ2-7; the D gene is possibly TRBD1 (6 bases). The germline gives CDR1 DFQATT, CDR2 SNEGSKA (reference sequence). The V end was cut by 4 bases, the J end by 4 bases, with 11 bases between. The CDR3 is made up of 12 amino acids. The DNA for the CDR3 is TGCAGTGCTATGGGCAGGGGTTACGAGCAGTACTTC. Translation gives CSAMGRGYEQYF.

As concerns this clonotype: The junction does not match germline at one end; this may be a read error. This sequence joins TRBV6-2 or TRBV6-3 and TRBJ2-6; 7 bases line up with TRBD1. Germline values: CDR1 MNHEY, CDR2 SVGEGT. CDR3 length: 15 amino acids. CDR3 region: CASRRQGPRANVLTF. The CDR3 DNA is TGTGCTAGCAGGAGACAGGGTCCTCGGGCCAACGTCCTGACTTTC.

The rearrangement uses TRBV6-6 and TRBJ1-1, with no clear D. The CDR3 is 13 residues long. Per germline, CDR1 MNHNY and CDR2 SVGAGI (reference sequence). V lost 4 bases and J 4 bases, leaving 10 bases between the germline ends. CDR3 residues: CASSSGRVTEAFF. The CDR3 bases are TGTGCCAGCAGTTCGGGAAGGGTCACTGAAGCTTTCTTT.

The chain joins TRBV7-2 to TRBJ2-1; maybe TRBD2 (5 bases). Germline CDR1 is SGHTA and CDR2 is FQGNSA. V dropped 1 base and J dropped 3 bases, with 10 bases sitting between them. The CDR3 sequence is 15 residues long. The CDR3 spells CASSLDPGSYNEQFF. The CDR3 nucleotides are TGTGCCAGCAGCTTAGATCCGGGGAGCTACAATGAGCAGTTCTTC.

This clonotype has just a few counts. The chain combines TRBV20-1 with TRBJ2-2, with D perhaps TRBD1 (5 bases). Germline CDR1 reads DFQATT; CDR2 reads SNEGSKA (reference sequence). The V end was cut by 5 bases, the J end by 1 base, with 8 bases between. There are 13 residues in the CDR3. The CDR3 nucleotides read TGCAGTGCTCCTGACAGGAACACCGGGGAGCTGTTTTTT. Protein: CSAPDRNTGELFF.

This clonotype has only a few counts. V gene TRBV24-1 combines with J gene TRBJ2-3; TRBD1 matches at 8 bases. Germline V CDR1 and CDR2: KGHDR, SFDVKD. CDR3 length: 14 residues. The J segment lost 6 bases and the V segment lost 4 bases, leaving 5 bases of the junction unmatched. DNA for the CDR3: TGTGCCACCAGTGACCACCGGACAGGGGATACGCAGTATTTT. Translated, it gives CATSDHRTGDTQYF.

About this clonotype itself: The junction shows a germline mismatch at one end, possibly a read error. The rearrangement uses TRBV28 and TRBJ2-1, with 8 positions matching TRBD2. The CDR3 totals 17 residues. CDR1 and CDR2 from the germline V gene are MDHEN and SYDVKM. The CDR3 is CASTLVGRAIMYNEQFF. The CDR3 DNA reads as TGTGCCAGCACTTTAGTCGGGAGGGCCATTATGTACAATGAGCAGTTCTTC.